Sequencing of this T cell receptor beta chain was carried out in a study of radiation and T cells in renal cell carcinoma. Study context: Nephrectomy followed 15 Gy stereotactic body radiation by 4 weeks. Regarding the study as a whole: In blood, top tumor clones expanded by 2 weeks, shrinking by 4.

Indicated time point: baseline pretreatment blood. Noted treatment: 15 Gy SBRT to primary tumor, nephrectomy 4 weeks later. This renal cell carcinoma was of the clear cell type. About this clone: Its antigen is not identified.

Profiled with immunoSEQ multiplex PCR; TCRdb holds only in-frame clones, not every one. Here the sample spans 110,000 to 150,000 clones, 75% to 90% being singletons. V lost 4 bases to trimming and J lost 1 base; unmatched junction nucleotides: 4. Looked up from germline, CDR1 is SGDLS and CDR2 is YYNGEE. The CDR3 loop spans 15 amino acids. The V and J genes are TRBV9 and TRBJ2-7; 11 bases map to TRBD2. The receptor was derived from a woman in her fifties or sixties with renal cell carcinoma. Sequencing was performed on blood, taken from a patient whose treatment included radiotherapy and nephrectomy. The DNA of the CDR3 is TGTGCCAGCAGCCTCACTAGCGGGGGTTCCTACGAGCAGTACTTC. Its protein is CASSLTSGGSYEQYF. The whole variable domain, remainder taken from reference TRBV9 and TRBJ2-7, is DSGVTQTPKHLITATGQRVTLRCSPRSGDLSVYWYQQSLDQGLQFLIQYYNGEERAKGNILERFSAQQFPDLHSELNLSSLELGDSALYFCASSLTSGGSYEQYFGPGTRLTVT.